This T cell receptor beta chain emerged from a study of siplizumab effects on memory and regulatory T cells. Study-wide points: For mappable alloreactive CD4+ clones, the mean Treg-derived fraction was around 69% with siplizumab and approximately 30% in controls.

Germline V lookup: CDR1 SGHRS, CDR2 YFSETQ. V was shortened by 4 bases and J by 15 bases, with 11 bases between the two germline ends. This CDR3 contains 10 residues. Some clones are missing from TCRdb's copy, which holds only in-frame ones; the method was immunoSEQ multiplex PCR. The sample shows 110,000 or so clones, about 94% of them seen only once. Regarding this clone: As yet, its antigen is unknown.

This receptor was taken from a human donor in good health. What was sequenced was non-Treg CD4+ T cells sorted from blood. The chain joins TRBV5-1 to TRBJ2-4; D is perhaps TRBD2 (5 bases). The DNA for the CDR3 is TGCGCCAGCAGCCAACGGGGTAGGTACTTC. This encodes CASSQRGRYF.